These 8 T cell receptor beta chains originate from one sample sequenced in a study of T cell responses to AZD1222 COVID-19 vaccine. The table came from immunoSEQ multiplex PCR; TCRdb's copy has only in-frame clones and leaves some out. The sample shows around 100,000 clones, roughly 91% of them seen only once. The material sequenced was peripheral blood, taken on day 0 of AZD1222 vaccination. The receptors derive from an adult in good health.

As concerns this clone: A read error may produce the germline difference seen at one junction end. The chain joins TRBV9 to TRBJ2-7, with 8 bases lining up with TRBD2. The germline V gene has CDR1 SGDLS and CDR2 YYNGEE. The CDR3 is 16 residues long. Written as DNA, the CDR3 is TGTGCCAGCAGCGAGTCAGCGGGGGACTATCCTTACGGGCAGTACTTC. This sequence encodes CASSESAGDYPYGQYF.

The chain carries TRBV19 and TRBJ1-2, with a tentative D call TRBD1 (5 bases). The CDR3 has 12 residues. Germline CDR1 is LNHDA and CDR2 is SQIVND (reference sequence). V lost 3 bases, J lost 7 bases, and 9 bases lay in between. The CDR3 DNA is TGTGCCAGTAGTATGACAGATACTGGCTACACCTTC. Protein sequence: CASSMTDTGYTF.

The count of this clone is one. The chain uses TRBV4-1 and TRBJ1-1; perhaps TRBD1 as D (5 bases). Deletions cut 1 base from V and 10 bases from J, with 16 bases between. This CDR3 comprises 14 residues. In germline, CDR1 is MGHRA, CDR2 YSYEKL. The CDR3 nucleotides are TGCGCCAGCAGCCAAGCGGCTCGAGGGGTAGGAGCTTTCTTT. Amino acids: CASSQAARGVGAFF.

CDR3 protein: CASSSDREEQYF. The CDR3 DNA reads TGTGCCAGCAGCTCCGACAGGGAAGAGCAGTACTTC. J is TRBJ2-7 and V is TRBV7-8, with 7 bases matching TRBD1. The CDR3 is 12 amino acids. Germline loops: CDR1 SGHVS, CDR2 FQNEAQ. V gave up 4 bases and J gave up 7 bases; unmatched junction bases: 4.

This chain joins TRBV18 and TRBJ2-7; perhaps TRBD1 as D (5 bases). Germline CDR1 and CDR2: KGHSH and LQKENI. The ends were cut back, 2 bases at V and 2 bases at J, with 7 bases in the middle. The CDR3 spans 13 residues. The CDR3 sequence: CASSPGAPYEQYF. In DNA form, the CDR3 reads TGTGCCAGCTCACCAGGGGCCCCCTACGAGCAGTACTTC.

The rearrangement uses TRBV7-3 and TRBJ2-5; tentatively, D is TRBD2 (5 bases). V lost 1 base and J 2 bases, leaving 23 bases between the germline ends. Germline assignment: CDR1 SGHTA and CDR2 FQGTGA. The CDR3 consists of 19 residues. The CDR3 DNA reads TGTGCCAGCAGCTTAAGACGAGGAACCGGGAAATCACCGCAAGAGACCCAGTACTTC. Translated, it gives CASSLRRGTGKSPQETQYF.

This clone was detected a few times. The J gene is TRBJ1-1, the V gene TRBV2; D perhaps matches TRBD1 (6 bases). Per the germline V gene, CDR1 is SNHLY and CDR2 is FYNNEI. With 7 bases removed from V and 0 bases from J, the gap between germline ends came to 9 bases. This CDR3 contains 13 residues. CDR3 protein: CASTQGMNTEAFF. CDR3 DNA: TGTGCCAGCACTCAGGGGATGAACACTGAAGCTTTCTTT.

The chain uses TRBV28 and TRBJ1-5, with no clear D. Germline loops: CDR1 MDHEN, CDR2 SYDVKM. V was shortened by 7 bases and J by 1 base, with 5 bases between the two germline ends. There are 12 residues in the CDR3. The CDR3 loop reads CASNRSNQPQHF. CDR3 coding DNA: TGTGCCAGCAATCGGAGCAATCAGCCCCAGCATTTT.